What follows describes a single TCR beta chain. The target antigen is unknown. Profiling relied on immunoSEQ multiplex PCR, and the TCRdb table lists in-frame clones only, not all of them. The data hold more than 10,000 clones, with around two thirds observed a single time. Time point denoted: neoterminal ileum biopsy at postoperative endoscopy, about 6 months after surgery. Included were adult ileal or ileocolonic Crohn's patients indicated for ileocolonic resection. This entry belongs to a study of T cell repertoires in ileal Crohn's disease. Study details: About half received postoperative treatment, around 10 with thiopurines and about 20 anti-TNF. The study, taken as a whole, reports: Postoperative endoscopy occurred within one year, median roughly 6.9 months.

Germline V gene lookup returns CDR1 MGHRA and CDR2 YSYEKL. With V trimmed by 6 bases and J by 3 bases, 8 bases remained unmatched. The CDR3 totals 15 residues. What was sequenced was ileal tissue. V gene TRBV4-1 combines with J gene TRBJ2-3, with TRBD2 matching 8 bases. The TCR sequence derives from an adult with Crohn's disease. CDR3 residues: CASRLGGVATDTQYF. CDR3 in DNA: TGCGCCAGCAGGCTCGGGGGGGTAGCAACAGATACGCAGTATTTT.